The 23 T cell receptor beta chains presented below share a single source sample, sequenced in a study of beta chain features in type 1 diabetes. Of the isolated RNA, all was reverse transcribed, and so the sequenced material was expressed TCRB transcripts. TCRdb keeps only in-frame clones here, not all; method: immunoSEQ multiplex PCR. The data hold about 900,000 clones, with about a sixth observed a single time. Sequencing was performed on naive CD4+ T cells from blood. The source of these receptors is a woman aged 18-35 years in good health.

In its sample, this clone was seen a few times. The CDR3 nucleotides read TGTGCCAGCAGGACAGGGAGGGAGACCCAGTACTTC. This codes for CASRTGRETQYF. The chain links TRBV6-5 to TRBJ2-5, with D tentatively TRBD1 (7 bases). The V end lost 6 bases, the J end lost 5 bases, and 10 bases lay between the germline ends. CDR1 is MNHEY, CDR2 SVGAGI, per germline. The CDR3 spans 12 residues.

The CDR3 DNA follows: TGTGCCAGCAGCTTAGTGGGCAGGCGGTCTGAAGCTTTCTTT. Its protein is CASSLVGRRSEAFF. This chain links TRBV7-8 with TRBJ1-1; no firm D call. The CDR3 extends over 14 amino acids. Trimming left V 1 base short and J 6 bases short, with 12 bases between. Germline loops: CDR1 SGHVS, CDR2 FQNEAQ.

The chain has TRBV4-1 and TRBJ2-7, with D perhaps matching TRBD1 (6 bases). Trimming removed 0 bases at V and 9 bases at J, with 18 bases between. CDR1 is MGHRA, CDR2 YSYEKL, per germline. CDR3 size: 15 residues. The CDR3 protein is CASSQDSGTTKGQYF. CDR3 nucleotide sequence: TGCGCCAGCAGCCAAGATTCCGGGACAACAAAGGGGCAGTACTTC.

This clone was observed a few times. Other DNA sequences of this sample code for an identical CDR3. The chain uses TRBV11-2 and TRBJ1-2, with D maybe TRBD1 (5 bases). The CDR3 sequence is 12 residues long. Germline CDR1 SGHAT, CDR2 FQNNGV. V dropped 1 base and J dropped 8 bases, with 8 bases sitting between them. The CDR3 DNA reads as TGTGCCAGCAGCTTAGGCAGGGACGGCTACACCTTC. Amino acid sequence: CASSLGRDGYTF.

This clone was counted between two and nine times. The chain combines TRBV4-2 with TRBJ2-2; TRBD2 aligns across 9 bases. Germline V gene data show CDR1 as LGHNA and CDR2 as YNFKEQ. The CDR3 runs 17 residues. V shed 0 bases, J shed 7 bases, and the junction held 9 bases outside the gene matches. The CDR3 bases are TGTGCCAGCAGCCAAGATACGGCGGGAGGGCCGATCGGGGAGCTGTTTTTT. It specifies CASSQDTAGGPIGELFF.

This clone was observed a few times. V is TRBV2 and J is TRBJ2-4; 10 bases match TRBD1. V lost 3 bases, J lost 0 bases, and 5 bases stayed unmatched. The CDR3 has 17 residues. Germline CDR1 SNHLY, CDR2 FYNNEI. The DNA for the CDR3 is TGTGCCAGCAGTGAGGGACAGGGGAGGAGAGCCAAAAACATTCAGTACTTC. Translating it yields CASSEGQGRRAKNIQYF. Looking up the rest from reference TRBV2 and TRBJ2-4 gives the full variable domain: EPEVTQTPSHQVTQMGQEVILRCVPISNHLYFYWYRQILGQKVEFLVSFYNNEISEKSEIFDDQFSVERPDGSNFTLKIRSTKLEDSAMYFCASSEGQGRRAKNIQYFGAGTRLSVL.

This clone was detected only once. In DNA, the CDR3 is TGTGCCAGCAGCCCCGGGGACTTGGGGGGCTACACCTTC. Protein: CASSPGDLGGYTF. The rearrangement joins TRBV28 to TRBJ1-2; D possibly corresponds to TRBD1 (5 bases). Germline CDR1 MDHEN, CDR2 SYDVKM. Trimming cost V 6 bases and J 8 bases, with 16 bases left between them. This CDR3 contains 13 residues.

This clone was counted once. The chain employs TRBV6-5 and TRBJ2-5; D may be TRBD1 (5 bases). The CDR3 contains 15 residues. CDR1 is MNHEY, CDR2 SVGAGI, per germline. The V and J ends lost 2 bases and 2 bases respectively, with 12 bases between them. The CDR3 is CASSYPRTQQETQYF. The CDR3 region has the DNA TGTGCCAGCAGTTACCCCAGGACACAACAAGAGACCCAGTACTTC.

J is TRBJ2-5 and V is TRBV7-9; D call uncertain. Trimming cost V 2 bases and J 1 base, with 8 bases left between them. In germline, CDR1 is SEHNR, CDR2 FQNEAQ (reference sequence). There are 14 residues in the CDR3. CDR3 nucleotide sequence: TGTGCCAGCAGCTTAAGGGCCAGCCAAGAGACCCAGTACTTC. Protein sequence: CASSLRASQETQYF.

This CDR3 is CASSAGTYNEQFF. The CDR3 DNA follows: TGTGCCAGCAGCGCCGGGACTTACAATGAGCAGTTCTTC. The chain has TRBV7-2 and TRBJ2-1; the D gene is possibly TRBD2 (6 bases). The V gene lost 5 bases and the J gene lost 4 bases, with 9 bases spanning the gap. This CDR3 has 13 residues. The V gene's germline CDR1 is SGHTA and CDR2 FQGNSA.

The chain couples TRBV5-1 to TRBJ2-7; 8 bases match TRBD2. This CDR3 has 15 residues. J gave up 3 bases and V 5 bases, and 10 bases lay outside the gene matches. The germline V gene encodes CDR1 SGHRS and CDR2 YFSETQ. CDR3 in DNA: TGCGCCAGCAGTTGGGGACTAGGCGACCACTACGAGCAGTACTTC. It translates to CASSWGLGDHYEQYF. The whole variable domain, remainder taken from reference TRBV5-1 and TRBJ2-7, is KAGVTQTPRYLIKTRGQQVTLSCSPISGHRSVSWYQQTPGQGLQFLFEYFSETQRNKGNFPGRFSGRQFSNSRSEMNVSTLELGDSALYLCASSWGLGDHYEQYFGPGTRLTVT.

This sequence joins TRBV4-2 and TRBJ1-1, with D unclear. V dropped 1 base and J dropped 11 bases, with 23 bases sitting between them. CDR3 length equals 16 residues. Germline V gene data show CDR1 as LGHNA and CDR2 as YNFKEQ. The CDR3 nucleotides read TGTGCCAGCAGCCAAGTCGGCATTTCGGCAGGAGGAACTGCTTTCTTT. Protein product: CASSQVGISAGGTAFF.

The chain uses TRBV27 and TRBJ2-7; 7 bases match TRBD1. The junction had 5 bases not matched to a gene; V was cut back by 3 bases and J by 3 bases. This CDR3 has 14 amino acids. CDR1 is MNHEY, CDR2 SMNVEV, per germline (reference sequence). The CDR3, as DNA: TGTGCCAGCAGTTTGACAGGGTCGGTCTACGAGCAGTACTTC. Translating gives CASSLTGSVYEQYF.

This rearrangement joins TRBV6-5 to TRBJ2-7; the match to TRBD2 covers 11 bases. The trim removed 6 bases at V and 3 bases at J, leaving 7 bases unmatched. The germline gives CDR1 MNHEY, CDR2 SVGAGI. The CDR3 is 15 residues long. DNA for the CDR3: TGTGCCAGCAGCACTAGCGGGAGTTCTCTCTACGAGCAGTACTTC. Translated: CASSTSGSSLYEQYF.

This clone occurred a few times. The chain joins TRBV19 to TRBJ1-4; D not certain. V lost 5 bases, J lost 0 bases, and 7 bases lay in between. CDR1 is LNHDA and CDR2 is SQIVND in the germline V gene (reference sequence). The CDR3 is made up of 14 amino acids. The DNA of the CDR3 is TGTGCCAGTAGTCATCGAGCAACTAATGAAAAACTGTTTTTT. This sequence encodes CASSHRATNEKLFF.

This clone was seen a few times. The same CDR3 is also encoded by other DNA sequences in this sample. CDR3 region: CSARVPYGYTF. In DNA form, the CDR3 reads TGCAGTGCTAGAGTTCCCTATGGCTACACCTTC. This chain connects TRBV20-1 to TRBJ1-2; D not resolved. Trimming removed 1 base from V and 4 bases from J, with 4 bases in between. Germline-derived CDR1 and CDR2 are DFQATT and SNEGSKA (reference sequence). The CDR3 runs to 11 residues.

The chain links TRBV7-2 to TRBJ2-1; the D is unclear. In germline, CDR1 is SGHTA, CDR2 FQGNSA. This CDR3 spans 13 amino acids. V shed 6 bases and J shed 3 bases, with 9 bases lying between them. Written as DNA, the CDR3 is TGTGCCAGCAGATTTGACCGCTACAATGAGCAGTTCTTC. It yields the protein CASRFDRYNEQFF.

The chain couples TRBV5-1 to TRBJ2-3; D unresolved. Trimming stripped 3 bases from V and 5 bases from J, with 7 bases between. The CDR3 spans 12 residues. Germline CDR1 is SGHRS and CDR2 is YFSETQ. CDR3 loop: CASSYYEDTQYF. Here the CDR3 DNA reads TGCGCCAGCAGCTACTATGAAGATACGCAGTATTTT. The variable domain in full, completed from reference TRBV5-1 and TRBJ2-3, reads KAGVTQTPRYLIKTRGQQVTLSCSPISGHRSVSWYQQTPGQGLQFLFEYFSETQRNKGNFPGRFSGRQFSNSRSEMNVSTLELGDSALYLCASSYYEDTQYFGPGTRLTVL.

Comment on this clone: The final CDR3 position lacks the conserved phenylalanine or tryptophan, pointing to a likely read error. It is unclear where the CDR3 begins or ends on the DNA, so no DNA is shown, and the CDR3 is as TCRdb lists it. This chain joins TRBV28 and TRBJ2-3; the table names TRBD2, a call not compared with the DNA. CDR1 is MDHEN and CDR2 is SYDVKM in the germline V gene. With termini counted, the CDR3 has 13 amino acids. Here the CDR3 reads CASSRTGTSELGV.

The chain joins TRBV6-6 to TRBJ2-2, with 9 bases aligning to TRBD2. The germline V gene has CDR1 MNHNY and CDR2 SVGAGI (reference sequence). The CDR3 loop spans 15 amino acids. V trimming: 3 bases; J trimming: 4 bases; junction bases outside the gene matches: 3. The CDR3 loop reads CASSYGGRATGELFF. The CDR3 DNA follows: TGTGCCAGCAGTTATGGCGGGAGGGCCACCGGGGAGCTGTTTTTT.

This clone has just a few counts. Within the sample, other DNA sequences also encode this same CDR3. The chain links TRBV5-1 to TRBJ2-1; TRBD2 agrees at 10 bases. J was trimmed by 4 bases and V by 4 bases; bases with no gene match: 5. CDR3 length equals 15 residues. Per the germline V gene, CDR1 is SGHRS and CDR2 is YFSETQ. CDR3 nucleotide sequence: TGCGCCAGCAGCCTACGGACTAGCGGATACAATGAGCAGTTCTTC. This encodes CASSLRTSGYNEQFF.

This chain uses TRBV19 with TRBJ2-1; 10 nucleotides align to TRBD1. CDR3 length: 13 amino acids. CDR1 and CDR2 from the germline V gene are LNHDA and SQIVND (reference sequence). Trimming cost V 4 bases and J 8 bases; bases outside gene matches: 2. The CDR3: CASSRTGGHEQFF. CDR3 in DNA: TGTGCCAGTAGTAGGACAGGGGGGCATGAGCAGTTCTTC. Variable domain in full (rest from reference TRBV19 and TRBJ2-1): DGGITQSPKYLFRKEGQNVTLSCEQNLNHDAMYWYRQDPGQGLRLIYYSQIVNDFQKGDIAEGYSVSREKKESFPLTVTSAQKNPTAFYLCASSRTGGHEQFFGPGTRLTVL.

The rearrangement links TRBV10-3 to TRBJ1-3; D perhaps matches TRBD1 (6 bases). Germline V gene data show CDR1 as ENHRY and CDR2 as SYGVKD. The germline V and J ends were trimmed by 0 bases and 0 bases, with 9 bases remaining between them. This CDR3 is built from 16 residues. CDR3 loop: CAISESLGGSGNTIYF. The DNA of the CDR3 is TGTGCCATCAGTGAGTCTCTAGGGGGCTCTGGAAACACCATATATTTT.